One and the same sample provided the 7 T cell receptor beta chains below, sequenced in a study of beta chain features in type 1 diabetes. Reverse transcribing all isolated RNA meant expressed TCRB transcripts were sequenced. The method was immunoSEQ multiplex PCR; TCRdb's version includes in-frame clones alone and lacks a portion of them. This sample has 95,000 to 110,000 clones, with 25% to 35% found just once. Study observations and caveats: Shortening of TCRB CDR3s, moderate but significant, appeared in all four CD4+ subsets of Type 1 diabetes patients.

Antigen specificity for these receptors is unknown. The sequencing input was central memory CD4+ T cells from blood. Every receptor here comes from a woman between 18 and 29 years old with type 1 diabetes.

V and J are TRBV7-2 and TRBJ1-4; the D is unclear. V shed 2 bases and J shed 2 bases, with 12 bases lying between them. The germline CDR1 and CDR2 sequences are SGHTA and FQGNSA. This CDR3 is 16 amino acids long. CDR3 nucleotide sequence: TGTGCCAGCAGCTTAATGAGGGTTTCTACTAATGAAAAACTGTTTTTT. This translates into CASSLMRVSTNEKLFF.

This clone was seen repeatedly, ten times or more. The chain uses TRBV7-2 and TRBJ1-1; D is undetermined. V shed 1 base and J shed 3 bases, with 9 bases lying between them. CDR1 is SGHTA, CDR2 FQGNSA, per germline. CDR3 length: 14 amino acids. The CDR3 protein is CASSLVGRDTEAFF. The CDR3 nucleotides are TGTGCCAGCAGCTTAGTAGGGAGGGACACTGAAGCTTTCTTT.

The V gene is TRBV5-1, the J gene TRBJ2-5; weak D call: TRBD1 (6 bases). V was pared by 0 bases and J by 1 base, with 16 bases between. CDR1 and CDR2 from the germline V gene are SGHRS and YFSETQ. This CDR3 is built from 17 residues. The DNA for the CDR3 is TGCGCCAGCAGCTTGGTACAGGGAAGGGTGGCCCAAGAGACCCAGTACTTC. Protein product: CASSLVQGRVAQETQYF.

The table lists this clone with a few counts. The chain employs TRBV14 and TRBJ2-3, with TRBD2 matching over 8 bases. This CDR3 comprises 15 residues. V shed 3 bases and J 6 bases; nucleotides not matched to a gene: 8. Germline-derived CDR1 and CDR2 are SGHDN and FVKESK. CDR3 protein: CASSQPSGRGDTQYF. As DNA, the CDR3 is TGTGCCAGCAGCCAGCCCAGCGGGAGAGGGGATACGCAGTATTTT.

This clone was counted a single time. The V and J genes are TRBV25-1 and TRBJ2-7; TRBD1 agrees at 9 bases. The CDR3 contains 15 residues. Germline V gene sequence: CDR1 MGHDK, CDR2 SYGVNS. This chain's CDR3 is CASSPRTGGLFLEDV. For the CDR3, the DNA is TGTGCCAGCAGCCCCCGAACAGGGGGCCTCTTTCTTGAGGACGTC.

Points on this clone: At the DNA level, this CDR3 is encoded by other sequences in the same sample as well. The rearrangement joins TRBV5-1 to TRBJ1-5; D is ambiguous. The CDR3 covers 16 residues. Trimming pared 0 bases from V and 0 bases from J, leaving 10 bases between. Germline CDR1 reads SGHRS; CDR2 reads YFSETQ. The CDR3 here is CASSLGEGDSNQPQHF. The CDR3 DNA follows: TGCGCCAGCAGCTTGGGAGAGGGAGATAGCAATCAGCCCCAGCATTTT.

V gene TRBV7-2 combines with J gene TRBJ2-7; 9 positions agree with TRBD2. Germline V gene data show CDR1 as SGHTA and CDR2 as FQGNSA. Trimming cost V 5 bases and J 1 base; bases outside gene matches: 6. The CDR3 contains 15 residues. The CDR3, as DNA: TGTGCCAGCAGCCCCGGGACTAGCTATTCCTACGAGCAGTACGTC. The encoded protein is CASSPGTSYSYEQYV.